The 17 T cell receptor beta chains below come from one sample, sequenced in a study of post-analysis software for immune sequencing data. General study points: Patients used several TRBV segments, including TRBV5-6, TRBV5-1 and TRBV20-1, more often than controls.

Unique molecular identifiers were carried by the TCR beta cDNA libraries. TCRdb called the PCR reads again in MiXCR, with one record for every CDR3 protein. The top ten hold under 0.7% of the sample, which has hundreds of thousands of distinct CDR3 sequences, about 27% seen once. These TCRs are of unknown antigen specificity. Sequencing was done on a sample of blood. These receptor sequences come from a girl aged 5-17 years with multiple sclerosis.

The chain carries TRBV6-5 and TRBJ2-3; D not resolved. Germline values: CDR1 MNHEY, CDR2 SVGAGI. The V end was cut by 0 bases, the J end by 2 bases, with 12 bases between. This CDR3 spans 16 amino acids. CDR3 protein: CASSYSITVTTDTQYF. Here the CDR3 DNA reads TGTGCCAGCAGTTACTCGATTACAGTTACCACAGATACGCAGTATTTT.

This clonotype came up a few times. This chain joins TRBV6-2 or TRBV6-3 and TRBJ2-4, with TRBD1 matching over 8 bases. The J call is uncertain, as TRBJ2-7 better fits the DNA end. The germline CDR1 and CDR2 sequences are MNHEY and SVGEGT. This CDR3 has 15 residues. CDR3 loop: CASSYRRTGNGEQYF. The CDR3 DNA sequence: TGTGCCAGCAGTTATAGGCGGACAGGGAACGGCGAGCAGTACTTC.

This clonotype came up a few times. V and J are TRBV2 and TRBJ1-2, with D possibly being TRBD1 (5 bases). The CDR3 sequence is 14 residues long. V shed 9 bases and J shed 3 bases, with 17 bases lying between them. The germline CDR1 and CDR2 sequences are SNHLY and FYNNEI. The CDR3: CASNWDPRDYGYTF. DNA for the CDR3: TGTGCCAGTAACTGGGACCCCAGGGACTATGGCTACACCTTC.

This clonotype was counted a few times. The DNA of the CDR3 is TGTGCCAGCGGGACGGCTGGGGCCAACGTCCTGACTTTC. It translates to CASGTAGANVLTF. The genes are TRBV7-9 and TRBJ2-6; the D call may be TRBD1 or TRBD2 (5 bases each). V lost 8 bases to trimming and J lost 2 bases, with 7 bases between them. In germline, CDR1 is SEHNR, CDR2 FQNEAQ (reference sequence). The CDR3 loop spans 13 amino acids.

In its sample, this clonotype was seen a few times. The CDR3 spells CSVERGPTITDTQYF. CDR3 DNA: TGCAGTGTCGAGAGGGGACCTACTATAACAGATACGCAGTATTTT. The chain links TRBV20-1 to TRBJ2-3, with D tentatively TRBD1 or TRBD2 (5 bases each). Trimming removed 7 bases at V and 3 bases at J, with 20 bases between. CDR3 size: 15 residues. The germline gives CDR1 DFQATT, CDR2 SNEGSKA (reference sequence).

The J gene is TRBJ2-5, the V gene TRBV4-3, with 9 nucleotides matching TRBD2. The CDR3 contains 16 residues. The germline gives CDR1 LGHNA, CDR2 YSLEER. V lost 3 bases and J lost 5; bases outside the gene matches: 10. The CDR3 coding sequence is TGCGCCAGCAGCCAGAGACTAGCGGAGGTGGGGGAGACCCAGTACTTC. Encoded protein: CASSQRLAEVGETQYF.

The genes are TRBV7-9 and TRBJ1-2, with D possibly being TRBD1 (5 bases). Germline V gives CDR1 SEHNR, CDR2 FQNEAQ (reference sequence). V was pared by 6 bases and J by 0 bases, with 17 bases between. This CDR3 is built from 16 residues. In DNA, the CDR3 is TGTGCCAGCAGGGGACCGGGGACGGCTGCTAACTATGGCTACACCTTC. Translating it yields CASRGPGTAANYGYTF.

Note on this clonotype: A much larger clone is a single base away; this may be a read error. This chain uses TRBV29-1 with TRBJ2-5, with no clear D. Germline V gives CDR1 SQVTM, CDR2 ANQGSEA. V gave up 7 bases and J gave up 11 bases, with 20 bases separating them. The CDR3 length is 12 residues. In nucleotides, the CDR3 is TGCAGCGCCTTTCACCTATCCAATGAGCAGTACTTC. This sequence encodes CSAFHLSNEQYF.

A single count supports this clonotype. This chain uses TRBV5-1 with TRBJ2-3, with D possibly matching TRBD1 (6 bases). The germline CDR1 and CDR2 sequences are SGHRS and YFSETQ. Between the trimmed V and J ends, which lost 3 bases and 4 bases, there was a span of 18 bases. The CDR3 extends over 16 amino acids. This CDR3 reads CASSWKIRGSADTQYF. In nucleotides, the CDR3 is TGCGCCAGCAGCTGGAAAATCAGGGGCAGCGCAGATACGCAGTATTTT.

The CDR3 DNA sequence: TGCAGTGCTACACGCCAGATGTCGAGAGAAGCTTTCTTT. Translation: CSATRQMSREAFF. The rearrangement links TRBV20-1 to TRBJ1-1; D not resolved. This CDR3 comprises 13 residues. Trimming left V 4 bases short and J 8 bases short, with 17 bases between. Germline V gene sequence: CDR1 DFQATT, CDR2 SNEGSKA (reference sequence).

This chain links TRBV7-2 with TRBJ2-5; TRBD1 might be the D (8 bases). Germline CDR1 is SGHTA and CDR2 is FQGNSA. Between the trimmed V and J ends, which lost 1 base and 5 bases, there was a span of 14 bases. The length of the CDR3 is 15 residues. CDR3 sequence (DNA): TGTGCCAGCAGCTTAGACAGGGGGGGGTGGGAGACCCAGTACTTC. Translating it yields CASSLDRGGWETQYF.

The V call is TRBV29-1, the J call TRBJ1-2; D uncertain. This CDR3 has 14 amino acids. CDR1 is SQVTM and CDR2 is ANQGSEA in the germline V gene. Between the trimmed V and J ends, which lost 6 bases and 3 bases, there was a span of 17 bases. CDR3 nucleotide sequence: TGCAGCGTGCCAGGCGGGGTTCGCCACTATGGCTACACCTTC. This gives the protein CSVPGGVRHYGYTF. The whole variable domain, remainder taken from reference TRBV29-1 and TRBJ1-2, is SAVISQKPSRDICQRGTSLTIQCQVDSQVTMMFWYRQQPGQSLTLIATANQGSEATYESGFVIDKFPISRPNLTFSTLTVSNMSPEDSSIYLCSVPGGVRHYGYTFGSGTRLTVV.

This clonotype was picked up a small number of times. CDR3 in amino acids: CSVEVVQGESYTF. The CDR3 bases are TGCAGCGTTGAAGTTGTCCAGGGGGAGAGCTACACCTTC. This chain links TRBV29-1 with TRBJ1-2, with 7 bases aligning to TRBD1. After removal of 1 base from V and 9 bases from J, the junction contained 8 bases not matched to a gene. This CDR3 region has 13 residues. The germline V gene encodes CDR1 SQVTM and CDR2 ANQGSEA. The full variable domain, its missing parts supplied by reference TRBV29-1 and TRBJ1-2, is SAVISQKPSRDICQRGTSLTIQCQVDSQVTMMFWYRQQPGQSLTLIATANQGSEATYESGFVIDKFPISRPNLTFSTLTVSNMSPEDSSIYLCSVEVVQGESYTFGSGTRLTVV.

This clonotype was seen repeatedly, ten times or more. The genes are TRBV12-3 or TRBV12-4 and TRBJ2-1; tentatively, D is TRBD2 (6 bases). This CDR3 is 15 amino acids long. V was clipped by 5 bases and J by 0 bases, with 11 bases between them. The CDR3 DNA follows: TGTGCCAGCAGTCCCTTAGCGGTCTCCTACAATGAGCAGTTCTTC. Its protein is CASSPLAVSYNEQFF.

This clonotype was seen repeatedly, ten times or more. This sequence joins TRBV29-1 and TRBJ2-7; TRBD1 matches 9 bases. Trimming took 8 bases from V and 3 from J; bases not matched to a gene: 5. Germline V gene lookup returns CDR1 SQVTM and CDR2 ANQGSEA. The CDR3 sequence is 12 residues long. CDR3 coding DNA: TGCAGCATTGGGACAGGGATCTACGAGCAGTACTTC. Translated: CSIGTGIYEQYF.

Points on this clonotype: A read error may be the cause here, since a much bigger clone is one base away. The rearrangement links TRBV12-3 or TRBV12-4 to TRBJ1-1; D not certain. Trimming removed 6 bases from V and 5 bases from J, with 10 bases in between. The CDR3 is 12 amino acids. CDR3 sequence reads: CASSFGETEAFF. Here the CDR3 DNA reads TGTGCCAGCAGCTTCGGGGAGACTGAAGCTTTCTTT.

This sequence joins TRBV5-6 and TRBJ2-5, with TRBD1 matching 7 bases. The better agreement between TRBJ2-7 and the DNA end casts doubt on the J call. The CDR3 extends over 17 amino acids. The V gene's germline CDR1 is SGHDT and CDR2 YYEEEE. The CDR3 sequence is CASSRAVDRVNACEQYF. The CDR3 DNA is TGTGCCAGCAGCCGAGCAGTCGACAGGGTAAATGCCTGCGAGCAGTACTTC.